What follows are 19 T cell receptor beta chains derived from one specimen sequenced in a study of blood T cell dynamics during melanoma immunotherapy. Specified time point: pre-treatment baseline. The assay was immunoSEQ multiplex PCR, and TCRdb's table has in-frame clones only and misses some. The sample carries about 10,000 clones, approximately 87% recorded once. The sequences come from blood, collected from a patient treated with checkpoint blockade. The source is a human donor with melanoma.

V gene TRBV27 combines with J gene TRBJ2-5, with 9 nucleotides matching TRBD2. The CDR3 sequence is 17 residues long. Germline trimming cut 6 bases from V and 2 bases from J; bases unmatched to any gene: 13. CDR1 is MNHEY and CDR2 is SMNVEV in the germline V gene (reference sequence). CDR3 region: CASRRRSSGTTQETQYF. In DNA form, the CDR3 reads TGTGCCAGCAGACGACGCTCTAGCGGGACTACACAAGAGACCCAGTACTTC.

The sample holds a few counts of this clone. V usage is TRBV27 and J usage is TRBJ1-5; D gene ambiguous. The ends were cut back, 0 bases at V and 7 bases at J, with 7 bases in the middle. The CDR3 is made up of 13 amino acids. Germline V lookup: CDR1 MNHEY, CDR2 SMNVEV (reference sequence). CDR3 amino acids: CASSLSIRQPQHF. The CDR3 DNA is TGTGCCAGCAGTTTATCGATTCGGCAGCCCCAGCATTTT.

The V call is TRBV4-1, the J call TRBJ1-1; tentative D call: TRBD1 (6 bases). The CDR3 sequence is 14 residues long. CDR1 and CDR2 (germline): MGHRA, YSYEKL. V was clipped by 0 bases and J by 5 bases, with 10 bases between them. The CDR3, as DNA: TGCGCCAGCAGCCAAGAGGGGGGGCTGACTGAAGCTTTCTTT. Amino acids: CASSQEGGLTEAFF.

This chain uses TRBV7-2 with TRBJ2-1; 7 nucleotides align to TRBD1. CDR3 length: 13 amino acids. Germline V lookup: CDR1 SGHTA, CDR2 FQGNSA. The ends lost 1 base at V and 9 bases at J; junction bases unmatched: 3. The CDR3 here is CASSLVTGSEQFF. The CDR3 DNA reads TGTGCCAGCAGCTTAGTGACAGGGAGTGAGCAGTTCTTC.

V and J are TRBV28 and TRBJ2-3, with 7 nucleotides matching TRBD1. Looked up from germline, CDR1 is MDHEN and CDR2 is SYDVKM. The CDR3 has 17 amino acids. V shed 4 bases and J 0 bases; nucleotides not matched to a gene: 10. The CDR3 spells CASSSNIRQGSTDTQYF. The CDR3 DNA sequence: TGTGCCAGCAGTTCCAACATCAGACAGGGCAGCACAGATACGCAGTATTTT.

This clone came up once. The V and J genes are TRBV7-9 and TRBJ1-1; D remains ambiguous. V was pared by 5 bases and J by 0 bases, with 13 bases between. This CDR3 contains 15 residues. CDR1 and CDR2 from the germline V gene are SEHNR and FQNEAQ (reference sequence). The CDR3 spells CASSPRAGMNTEAFF. DNA for the CDR3: TGTGCCAGCAGCCCAAGGGCAGGTATGAACACTGAAGCTTTCTTT. The full variable domain, in which reference TRBV7-9 and TRBJ1-1 provide the parts outside the CDR3, is DTGVSQNPRHKITKRGQNVTFRCDPISEHNRLYWYRQTLGQGPEFLTYFQNEAQLEKSRLLSDRFSAERPKGSFSTLEIQRTEQGDSAMYLCASSPRAGMNTEAFFGQGTRLTVV.

The V gene is TRBV28, the J gene TRBJ2-1; D remains ambiguous. Germline CDR1 reads MDHEN; CDR2 reads SYDVKM. With 3 bases removed from V and 12 bases from J, the gap between germline ends came to 12 bases. This CDR3 spans 12 amino acids. CDR3 loop: CASSLATQRQFF. CDR3 bases: TGTGCCAGCAGTTTGGCGACCCAGAGGCAGTTCTTC.

The V call is TRBV9, the J call TRBJ1-2, with a weak D call TRBD1 (5 bases). The CDR3 length is 14 residues. The germline V gene has CDR1 SGDLS and CDR2 YYNGEE. V was cut by 3 bases and J by 4 bases, with 13 bases left in between. The CDR3 spells CASSAVGPLYGYTF. For the CDR3, the DNA is TGTGCCAGCAGCGCCGTGGGGCCCCTCTATGGCTACACCTTC.

The chain uses TRBV6-5 and TRBJ2-7, with D perhaps being TRBD1 or TRBD2 (6 bases each). V was clipped by 6 bases and J by 3 bases, with 15 bases between them. The germline gives CDR1 MNHEY, CDR2 SVGAGI. The CDR3 extends over 14 amino acids. CDR3 residues: CASSPGGVGYEQYF. In DNA form, the CDR3 reads TGTGCCAGCAGCCCCGGGGGCGTTGGCTACGAGCAGTACTTC.

The chain carries TRBV11-2 and TRBJ2-1; D may be TRBD1 (5 bases). CDR1 and CDR2 (germline): SGHAT, FQNNGV. Trimming stripped 1 base from V and 4 bases from J, with 8 bases between. The CDR3 loop spans 14 amino acids. Here the CDR3 reads CASSLATDYNEQFF. The CDR3 DNA follows: TGTGCCAGCAGCTTAGCGACAGATTACAATGAGCAGTTCTTC.

Details on this clone: The identical CDR3 is also encoded by other nucleotide sequences in the sample. V gene TRBV2 combines with J gene TRBJ1-1; D perhaps matches TRBD1 (5 bases). Trimming shortened V by 6 bases and J by 5 bases, and 10 bases separated the two germline ends. Per the germline V gene, CDR1 is SNHLY and CDR2 is FYNNEI. CDR3 length: 12 residues. This CDR3 is CASRGLGTEAFF. The DNA for the CDR3 is TGTGCCAGCAGGGGACTGGGGACTGAAGCTTTCTTT. The full variable domain, completed using reference TRBV2 and TRBJ1-1, is EPEVTQTPSHQVTQMGQEVILRCVPISNHLYFYWYRQILGQKVEFLVSFYNNEISEKSEIFDDQFSVERPDGSNFTLKIRSTKLEDSAMYFCASRGLGTEAFFGQGTRLTVV.

V gene TRBV5-4 combines with J gene TRBJ1-2; D might be TRBD1 (5 bases). From germline, CDR1 is SGHNT and CDR2 YYREEE (reference sequence). The V end lost 7 bases, the J end lost 2 bases, and 12 bases lay between the germline ends. The CDR3 length is 13 residues. The CDR3 region has the DNA TGTGCCAGCCTCCTCGGGGGGAACTATGGCTACACCTTC. This translates into CASLLGGNYGYTF.

The chain recombines TRBV14 with TRBJ2-5, with D hard to call. Trimming stripped 1 base from V and 6 bases from J, with 6 bases between. The germline V gene has CDR1 SGHDN and CDR2 FVKESK. This CDR3 is 12 amino acids long. The CDR3 bases are TGTGCCAGCAGCCAAGGAAGTCAGACCCAGTACTTC. This sequence encodes CASSQGSQTQYF.

A few counts support this clone. The genes are TRBV2 and TRBJ2-7; unclear D gene. The CDR3 is 16 residues long. Trimming removed 1 base at V and 7 bases at J, with 20 bases between. CDR1 is SNHLY and CDR2 is FYNNEI in the germline V gene. Here the CDR3 DNA reads TGTGCCAGCAGTGAAGACGGATCGGCCCGTACACAGGAGCAGTACTTC. Protein product: CASSEDGSARTQEQYF.

This chain joins TRBV7-9 and TRBJ2-3; D remains unclear. Looked up from germline, CDR1 is SEHNR and CDR2 is FQNEAQ (reference sequence). This CDR3 has 16 amino acids. V was clipped by 1 base and J by 2 bases, with 13 bases between them. CDR3 in amino acids: CASSLEPGPFTDTQYF. CDR3 sequence (DNA): TGTGCCAGCAGCTTAGAGCCGGGTCCATTCACAGATACGCAGTATTTT.

The chain couples TRBV19 to TRBJ2-3; the D is unclear. V was pared by 5 bases and J by 6 bases, with 24 bases between. CDR1 LNHDA and CDR2 SQIVND come from the germline V gene (reference sequence). CDR3 length: 17 amino acids. The CDR3 reads CASSPFSIRQIDDTQYF. In DNA, the CDR3 is TGTGCCAGTAGTCCGTTCAGCATCCGGCAAATCGATGATACGCAGTATTTT.

The V and J genes are TRBV6-5 and TRBJ2-2; D is perhaps TRBD2 (6 bases). Between the trimmed V and J ends, which lost 8 bases and 1 base, there was a span of 11 bases. The CDR3 is made up of 14 amino acids. The germline V gene encodes CDR1 MNHEY and CDR2 SVGAGI. CDR3 amino acids: CASLGTLNTGELFF. The CDR3 region has the DNA TGTGCCAGCCTAGGGACTTTGAACACCGGGGAGCTGTTTTTT.

This clone is a singleton in its sample. CDR3: CASSRDFYTDTQYF. For the CDR3, the DNA is TGTGCCAGCAGCCGGGACTTCTACACAGATACGCAGTATTTT. J is TRBJ2-3 and V is TRBV7-2, with a possible D match to TRBD2 (6 bases). From germline, CDR1 is SGHTA and CDR2 FQGNSA. Between the trimmed V and J ends, which lost 5 bases and 2 bases, there was a span of 11 bases. CDR3 length equals 14 residues.

V usage is TRBV4-2 and J usage is TRBJ1-1; D not resolved. Germline loops: CDR1 LGHNA, CDR2 YNFKEQ. CDR3 length: 15 residues. V gave up 2 bases and J gave up 3 bases, with 13 bases separating them. The chain's CDR3 is CASSQPDGSYTEAFF. The CDR3 DNA is TGTGCCAGCAGCCAACCGGACGGGAGTTACACTGAAGCTTTCTTT.